These 10 T cell receptor beta chains originate from one sample sequenced in a study of T cell repertoires in cytomegalovirus infection. TCRdb called the reads again in MiXCR, with one record for every CDR3 protein. This sample carries around 490,000 distinct CDR3 sequences, around 27% of them seen once, and the ten largest clones take about 13%. Sequencing was done on a sample of PBMCs. These receptors came from a human donor in good health (CMV status not recorded). Some clones in this sample may be carry-over from other donors' samples.

In its sample, this clonotype was seen a few times. V is TRBV7-2 and J is TRBJ1-3, with 7 bases matching TRBD1. V shed 4 bases, J shed 5 bases, and the junction held 5 bases outside the gene matches. The CDR3 spans 14 residues. Germline assignment: CDR1 SGHTA and CDR2 FQGNSA. CDR3 residues: CASSWTGQRNTIYF. CDR3 nucleotide sequence: TGTGCCAGCAGCTGGACGGGACAGCGAAACACCATATATTTT.

The chain carries TRBV27 and TRBJ2-1; TRBD2 agrees at 7 bases. Unmatched junction bases numbered 18, after V lost 5 bases and J lost 2 bases. CDR1 MNHEY and CDR2 SMNVEV come from the germline V gene (reference sequence). The CDR3 contains 19 residues. The DNA for the CDR3 is TGTGCCAGCAGTCCATTAGCGGGCCAACACGCTAGAACCTACAATGAGCAGTTCTTC. This codes for CASSPLAGQHARTYNEQFF.

The chain uses TRBV5-1 and TRBJ1-4, with D unclear. Germline loops: CDR1 SGHRS, CDR2 YFSETQ. There are 15 residues in the CDR3. The V end was cut by 3 bases, the J end by 0 bases, with 9 bases between. The CDR3 spells CASSSHTSTNEKLFF. CDR3 coding DNA: TGCGCCAGCAGCTCCCACACATCAACTAATGAAAAACTGTTTTTT.

This clonotype was counted only a few times. The J gene is TRBJ1-5, the V gene TRBV4-1, with a possible D match to TRBD1 (5 bases). Per germline, CDR1 MGHRA and CDR2 YSYEKL. V shed 0 bases and J shed 5 bases, with 14 bases lying between them. This CDR3 is 16 amino acids long. CDR3 loop: CASSQDKGRIDQPQHF. Written as DNA, the CDR3 is TGCGCCAGCAGCCAAGACAAGGGGCGGATCGATCAGCCCCAGCATTTT.

This clonotype has at least ten counts. The V call is TRBV7-8, the J call TRBJ2-4; perhaps D is TRBD1 or TRBD2 (6 bases each). Per germline, CDR1 SGHVS and CDR2 FQNEAQ. This CDR3 region has 13 residues. V shed 5 bases and J shed 5 bases, with 10 bases lying between them. CDR3 sequence reads: CASSKEGENIQYF. CDR3 DNA: TGTGCCAGCAGCAAGGAGGGGGAAAACATTCAGTACTTC.

The rearrangement joins TRBV11-2 to TRBJ2-3; 7 bases align to TRBD2. CDR3 size: 15 residues. V gave up 5 bases and J gave up 2 bases; unmatched junction bases: 7. The germline gives CDR1 SGHAT, CDR2 FQNNGV. The CDR3, as DNA: TGTGCCAGCAGCAAGATAACTAGCGTCACAGATACGCAGTATTTT. Its translation is CASSKITSVTDTQYF.

This clonotype was detected only a few times. The chain carries TRBV6-2 or TRBV6-3 and TRBJ1-1; 8 nucleotides match TRBD1. V gave up 10 bases and J gave up 1 base; unmatched junction bases: 11. From germline, CDR1 is MNHEY and CDR2 SVGEGT. The CDR3 has 15 amino acids. CDR3 sequence: CATRQGMGANTEAFF. The CDR3, as DNA: TGTGCCACCCGACAGGGGATGGGGGCGAACACTGAAGCTTTCTTT.

V gene TRBV7-9 combines with J gene TRBJ2-3, with 7 bases aligning to TRBD1. This CDR3 has 17 residues. In germline, CDR1 is SEHNR, CDR2 FQNEAQ (reference sequence). The ends lost 5 bases at V and 4 bases at J; junction bases unmatched: 15. The CDR3 bases are TGTGCCAGCAGCCCCAAGAGGAACAGGGGATTCGCAGATACGCAGTATTTT. It is translated as CASSPKRNRGFADTQYF.

The chain combines TRBV19 with TRBJ2-2; perhaps TRBD1 as D (6 bases). Trimming shortened V by 4 bases and J by 7 bases, and 16 bases separated the two germline ends. Germline V gives CDR1 LNHDA, CDR2 SQIVND (reference sequence). This CDR3 spans 15 amino acids. CDR3 in amino acids: CASSKSWARGGELFF. The CDR3 DNA follows: TGTGCCAGTAGTAAAAGCTGGGCCAGGGGCGGGGAGCTGTTTTTT.

This clonotype was observed a handful of times. The chain is built from TRBV6-2 or TRBV6-3 and TRBJ2-5; 9 nucleotides match TRBD2. This CDR3 is 16 amino acids long. V shed 5 bases and J 2 bases; nucleotides not matched to a gene: 9. Germline CDR1 and CDR2: MNHEY and SVGEGT. CDR3 nucleotides: TGTGCCAGCAGTCTCGCCGAAGCGGGAGGACAAGAGACCCAGTACTTC. Translation gives CASSLAEAGGQETQYF.